These 27 T cell receptor beta chains share one sample of origin, sequenced in a study of post-analysis software for immune sequencing data. These TCRs are of unknown antigen specificity. Study outcomes and limitations: When patients were compared with controls, four or five TRBV segments were more frequent, TRBV5-6, TRBV5-1 and TRBV20-1 among them.

Unique molecular identifiers featured in each of the TCR beta cDNA libraries. TCRdb redid the calling of the PCR reads with MiXCR, one entry per CDR3 protein. Of roughly 670,000 distinct CDR3 sequences listed, about 60% were seen once; the top ten hold roughly 12%. Material: blood. The receptors were gathered from a girl aged 2-10 years with multiple sclerosis.

In its sample, this clonotype was seen a few times. V and J are TRBV29-1 and TRBJ2-1; D is possibly TRBD1 or TRBD2 (5 bases each). The germline V and J ends were trimmed by 6 bases and 9 bases, with 18 bases remaining between them. CDR3 length equals 13 residues. CDR1 and CDR2 (germline): SQVTM, ANQGSEA. The DNA for the CDR3 is TGCAGCGTGAGGGGAAGGGGTTTGAGTGAGCAGTTCTTC. Protein product: CSVRGRGLSEQFF.

The chain combines TRBV11-2 with TRBJ2-2; tentative D call: TRBD2 (7 bases). The germline CDR1 and CDR2 sequences are SGHAT and FQNNGV. V was trimmed by 5 bases and J by 0 bases, leaving 19 bases between them. The CDR3 is made up of 18 amino acids. CDR3 region: CASSNSLGGAPNTGELFF. DNA of the CDR3: TGTGCCAGCAGCAACTCCCTGGGGGGGGCGCCGAACACCGGGGAGCTGTTTTTT.

This chain connects TRBV30 to TRBJ2-1; D not resolved. V gave up 0 bases and J gave up 1 base, with 4 bases separating them. Germline V gives CDR1 GTSNPN, CDR2 SVGIG (reference sequence). The CDR3 totals 13 residues. The CDR3 bases are TGTGCCTGGAGTGTGAGGTCCTACAATGAGCAGTTCTTC. This codes for CAWSVRSYNEQFF.

Only a few counts were recorded for this clonotype. CDR3: CAISEEDRGRSYNEQFF. In nucleotides, the CDR3 is TGTGCCATCAGTGAGGAAGACAGGGGGCGAAGCTACAATGAGCAGTTCTTC. The chain recombines TRBV10-3 with TRBJ2-1; TRBD1 matches at 10 bases. CDR3 length equals 17 residues. V dropped 2 bases and J dropped 3; count of bases not matched to a gene: 7. CDR1 and CDR2 from the germline V gene are ENHRY and SYGVKD.

J is TRBJ2-7 and V is TRBV12-3 or TRBV12-4, with D perhaps TRBD2 (5 bases). The CDR3 has 13 residues. V was cut by 6 bases and J by 5 bases, with 14 bases left in between. CDR3 DNA: TGTGCCAGCAGCTCAGGACCTAGCCACGAGCAGTACTTC. This sequence encodes CASSSGPSHEQYF.

This clonotype was seen only once. This chain joins TRBV29-1 and TRBJ1-1; no reliable D call. V was clipped by 4 bases and J by 5 bases, with 11 bases between them. The CDR3 spans 12 residues. CDR1 and CDR2 from the germline V gene are SQVTM and ANQGSEA. CDR3 nucleotides: TGCAGCGTTGGAGCATTAGAGACTGAAGCTTTCTTT. This codes for CSVGALETEAFF.

This clonotype has just a few counts. The J gene is TRBJ1-2, the V gene TRBV7-9; D gene ambiguous. This CDR3 has 13 amino acids. Germline V lookup: CDR1 SEHNR, CDR2 FQNEAQ (reference sequence). V gave up 4 bases and J gave up 2 bases, with 8 bases separating them. The CDR3 coding sequence is TGTGCCAGCAGCTATAAACCGAACTATGGCTACACCTTC. Translated: CASSYKPNYGYTF.

This chain uses TRBV5-1 with TRBJ2-5; 9 nucleotides line up with TRBD1. Germline lookup yields CDR1 SGHRS and CDR2 YFSETQ. With 0 bases clipped from V and 1 base from J, the junction kept 4 bases outside the gene matches. The CDR3 spans 16 residues. The CDR3: CASSLVEGQGQETQYF. Here the CDR3 DNA reads TGCGCCAGCAGCTTGGTTGAGGGACAGGGCCAAGAGACCCAGTACTTC.

The genes are TRBV3-1 and TRBJ2-3; D unclear. CDR3 length: 14 amino acids. V gave up 1 base and J gave up 2 bases, with 7 bases separating them. The germline V gene has CDR1 LGHDT and CDR2 YNNKEL (reference sequence). CDR3 residues: CASSQGHTTDTQYF. In nucleotides, the CDR3 is TGTGCCAGCAGCCAAGGGCACACCACAGATACGCAGTATTTT.

The chain links TRBV24-1 to TRBJ1-2, with D unresolved. The V gene lost 1 base and the J gene lost 1 base, with 6 bases spanning the gap. Germline loops: CDR1 KGHDR, CDR2 SFDVKD. This CDR3 has 14 amino acids. In DNA form, the CDR3 reads TGTGCCACCAGTGATTTTTGGCTTAACTATGGCTACACCTTC. It encodes CATSDFWLNYGYTF.

V is TRBV5-1 and J is TRBJ2-3, with D perhaps TRBD1 (5 bases). V lost 1 base and J lost 3, with 9 bases in between. The CDR3 covers 14 residues. Germline CDR1 is SGHRS and CDR2 is YFSETQ. CDR3 DNA: TGCGCCAGCAGCTTGCAGGGATTTACAGATACGCAGTATTTT. Protein sequence: CASSLQGFTDTQYF.

The rearrangement joins TRBV7-9 to TRBJ2-1; D tentatively fits TRBD1 or TRBD2 (5 bases each). Germline V gene lookup returns CDR1 SEHNR and CDR2 FQNEAQ (reference sequence). The V end was cut by 5 bases, the J end by 7 bases, with 15 bases between. The CDR3 has 14 residues. The CDR3: CASSDYRDRNEQFF. DNA for the CDR3: TGTGCCAGCAGCGACTACCGGGACCGGAATGAGCAGTTCTTC.

The DNA for the CDR3 is TGTGCCAGCAGCTCCTCTCCGCCGAATCGGCAGAATGAGCAGTTCTTC. As protein: CASSSSPPNRQNEQFF. The chain employs TRBV7-3 and TRBJ2-1; no clear D. The germline V gene has CDR1 SGHTA and CDR2 FQGTGA. This CDR3 comprises 16 residues. Trimming pared 4 bases from V and 7 bases from J, leaving 20 bases between.

The rearrangement joins TRBV11-2 to TRBJ2-5; D ambiguous. Trimming took off 5 bases at V and 4 bases at J, with 11 bases between the two ends. From germline, CDR1 is SGHAT and CDR2 FQNNGV. The CDR3 contains 13 residues. The chain's CDR3 is CASSTLDGETQYF. CDR3 DNA sequence: TGTGCCAGCAGCACCTTGGACGGAGAGACCCAGTACTTC.

The chain recombines TRBV20-1 with TRBJ2-7; D is unresolved. The CDR3 totals 14 residues. Per the germline V gene, CDR1 is DFQATT and CDR2 is SNEGSKA (reference sequence). Trimming pared 3 bases from V and 5 bases from J, leaving 17 bases between. DNA of the CDR3: TGCAGTGCTAGTTCCCTGCGGACCCTCCACGAGCAGTACTTC. Amino acid sequence: CSASSLRTLHEQYF.

The V call is TRBV11-3, the J call TRBJ1-1; the D gene is possibly TRBD1 (5 bases). The CDR3 contains 13 residues. Trimming stripped 3 bases from V and 7 bases from J, with 12 bases between. CDR1 and CDR2 (germline): SGHNT, YENEEA. The CDR3 bases are TGTGCCAGCAGCTTCCCAGGGAATGTTGAAGCTTTCTTT. As protein: CASSFPGNVEAFF. The variable domain in full, with the rest retrieved from reference TRBV11-3 and TRBJ1-1, is EAGVVQSPRYKIIEKKQPVAFWCNPISGHNTLYWYLQNLGQGPELLIRYENEEAVDDSQLPKDRFSAERLKGVDSTLKIQPAELGDSAVYLCASSFPGNVEAFFGQGTRLTVV.

The chain has TRBV4-1 and TRBJ2-5, with TRBD1 matching over 8 bases. Gene TRBJ2-7 matches the end of the DNA better, so the J call may be wrong. CDR3 length: 16 amino acids. Germline CDR1 is MGHRA and CDR2 is YSYEKL. The CDR3 coding sequence is TGCGCCAGCAGCCCGAGTGGACAGGGCGGTATCCACGAGCAGTACTTC. Residues: CASSPSGQGGIHEQYF.

This clonotype was detected a few times. The rearrangement links TRBV20-1 to TRBJ1-2, with 7 bases lining up with TRBD1. This CDR3 has 15 residues. CDR1 DFQATT and CDR2 SNEGSKA come from the germline V gene (reference sequence). The ends lost 3 bases at V and 3 bases at J; junction bases unmatched: 10. CDR3 coding DNA: TGCAGTGCTAGTCGACAGGGTCTCTACCACTATGGCTACACCTTC. Protein sequence: CSASRQGLYHYGYTF.

This clonotype has just a few counts. The chain combines TRBV20-1 with TRBJ2-4; 7 nucleotides line up with TRBD2. Germline trimming cut 5 bases from V and 10 bases from J; bases unmatched to any gene: 17. The V gene's germline CDR1 is DFQATT and CDR2 SNEGSKA (reference sequence). The CDR3 consists of 15 residues. The CDR3 spells CSAGDPKGTKRIQYF. CDR3 sequence (DNA): TGCAGTGCTGGGGATCCTAAGGGGACTAAACGGATTCAGTACTTC.

The chain has TRBV10-3 and TRBJ2-1, with 12 positions matching TRBD2. Germline-derived CDR1 and CDR2 are ENHRY and SYGVKD. The CDR3 runs to 16 residues. Trimming took 4 bases from V and 5 from J; bases not matched to a gene: 6. CDR3 nucleotides: TGTGCCATCAGTGCTAGCGGGAGGGGGAAAGACAATGAGCAGTTCTTC. Translation gives CAISASGRGKDNEQFF.

The V gene is TRBV12-3 or TRBV12-4, the J gene TRBJ2-3; a possible D gene is TRBD2 (5 bases). Trimming left V 10 bases short and J 6 bases short, with 14 bases between. CDR3 size: 12 residues. CDR3 in amino acids: CATGGGGDTQYF. CDR3 nucleotide sequence: TGTGCCACCGGAGGAGGCGGGGATACGCAGTATTTT.

The chain uses TRBV4-3 and TRBJ1-1, with 8 bases identical to TRBD1. This CDR3 contains 14 residues. The germline V gene has CDR1 LGHNA and CDR2 YSLEER. The ends lost 5 bases at V and 1 base at J; junction bases unmatched: 3. The CDR3 loop is CASSGTGANTEAFF. The CDR3 DNA reads TGCGCCAGCAGCGGGACAGGCGCGAACACTGAAGCTTTCTTT.

With respect to this clonotype: A junction boundary mismatches the germline segment, possibly from a read error. The gene calls are TRBV5-1 and TRBJ2-5; tentatively, D is TRBD1 (6 bases). The tail of the sequence fits TRBJ2-7 better, so the J call may be wrong. There are 14 residues in the CDR3. Germline lookup yields CDR1 SGHRS and CDR2 YFSETQ. The DNA of the CDR3 is TGCGCCAGCAGTCCCACAGGGAACTCCCACGAGCAGTACTTC. Protein: CASSPTGNSHEQYF.

This sequence joins TRBV10-2 and TRBJ1-2; possible D gene TRBD1, 5 bases. V was cut by 3 bases and J by 4 bases, with 9 bases left in between. The CDR3 totals 13 residues. The germline CDR1 and CDR2 sequences are WSHSY and SAAADI. The DNA for the CDR3 is TGCGCCAGCAGTGATGGGACCGTCTATGGCTACACCTTC. Amino acid sequence: CASSDGTVYGYTF.

The V call is TRBV5-1, the J call TRBJ2-1; D might be TRBD1 or TRBD2, each matching 6 bases. Germline V gene lookup returns CDR1 SGHRS and CDR2 YFSETQ. There are 16 residues in the CDR3. The V gene lost 0 bases and the J gene lost 5 bases, with 15 bases spanning the gap. The CDR3 DNA sequence: TGCGCCAGCAGCTTGGTCGTGACAGGAGGGGACAATGAGCAGTTCTTC. Its protein is CASSLVVTGGDNEQFF. The full variable domain, rest sourced from reference TRBV5-1 and TRBJ2-1, is KAGVTQTPRYLIKTRGQQVTLSCSPISGHRSVSWYQQTPGQGLQFLFEYFSETQRNKGNFPGRFSGRQFSNSRSEMNVSTLELGDSALYLCASSLVVTGGDNEQFFGPGTRLTVL.

The rearrangement joins TRBV27 to TRBJ1-1, with 7 nucleotides matching TRBD1. CDR1 and CDR2 (germline): MNHEY, SMNVEV (reference sequence). The CDR3 consists of 13 residues. Trimming took 5 bases from V and 8 from J; bases not matched to a gene: 8. Here the CDR3 DNA reads TGTGCCAGCAGTATACTAGGGACAGACGAAGCTTTCTTT. Its protein product is CASSILGTDEAFF.

This clonotype was seen only a few times. The chain recombines TRBV10-3 with TRBJ2-1; 9 bases are a match to TRBD2. Germline loops: CDR1 ENHRY, CDR2 SYGVKD. The CDR3 is 16 amino acids. The junction had 14 bases not matched to a gene; V was cut back by 7 bases and J by 7 bases. For the CDR3, the DNA is TGTGCCATCAACAAAAATAGCGGGAGCGAGGGAAATGAGCAGTTCTTC. This encodes CAINKNSGSEGNEQFF.